These 27 T cell receptor beta chains share one sample of origin, sequenced in a study of blood T cell repertoires in COVID-19. This table comes from immunoSEQ multiplex PCR, and its TCRdb copy is limited to in-frame clones, with some not included. The sample shows about 140,000 clones, approximately 87% of them seen only once. The sample taken for sequencing was peripheral blood. The origin of the receptors is a woman aged 45-59 years with active or convalescent COVID-19.

V and J are TRBV6-2 or TRBV6-3 and TRBJ1-1; D remains ambiguous. CDR1 is MNHEY, CDR2 SVGEGT, per germline. Trimming removed 5 bases from V and 11 bases from J, with 15 bases in between. The CDR3 runs to 12 residues. The CDR3 DNA follows: TGTGCCAGCAGTCCGAACGACATGTCCGCTTTCTTT. Encoded protein: CASSPNDMSAFF.

Here the CDR3 reads CASSFDRSMNTEAFF. In nucleotides, the CDR3 is TGTGCCAGCAGCTTCGACAGATCCATGAACACTGAAGCTTTCTTT. This chain uses TRBV5-4 with TRBJ1-1; possible D gene TRBD1, 5 bases. Germline values: CDR1 SGHNT, CDR2 YYREEE (reference sequence). The CDR3 length is 15 residues. Trimming stripped 2 bases from V and 0 bases from J, with 11 bases between.

The table lists this clone with a count of one. CDR3 nucleotide sequence: TGTGCCAGCAGTTTAGGACAGGGTGGAGAGCAGTACTTC. Translating it yields CASSLGQGGEQYF. This rearrangement joins TRBV6-2 or TRBV6-3 to TRBJ2-7, with TRBD1 matching over 8 bases. CDR3 length: 13 residues. Germline values: CDR1 MNHEY, CDR2 SVGEGT. Germline trimming cut 4 bases from V and 7 bases from J; bases unmatched to any gene: 6.

J is TRBJ1-2 and V is TRBV19; 7 bases fit TRBD1. Trimming cost V 6 bases and J 4 bases; bases outside gene matches: 8. The CDR3 runs 14 residues. The V gene's germline CDR1 is LNHDA and CDR2 SQIVND (reference sequence). CDR3 sequence (DNA): TGTGCCAGTAGCCCCGGGACAGCAGGCTATGGCTACACCTTC. Translated: CASSPGTAGYGYTF.

This clone has only a few counts. The chain recombines TRBV18 with TRBJ2-7; D is unresolved. There are 14 residues in the CDR3. Germline CDR1 reads KGHSH; CDR2 reads LQKENI. Trimming left V 1 base short and J 0 bases short, with 7 bases between. CDR3 nucleotides: TGTGCCAGCTCACCACGTTTCGGCTCCTACGAGCAGTACTTC. Translating it yields CASSPRFGSYEQYF. Variable domain in full (rest from reference TRBV18 and TRBJ2-7): NAGVMQNPRHLVRRRGQEARLRCSPMKGHSHVYWYRQLPEEGLKFMVYLQKENIIDESGMPKERFSAEFPKEGPSILRIQQVVRGDSAAYFCASSPRFGSYEQYFGPGTRLTVT.

This chain joins TRBV2 and TRBJ2-7, with TRBD1 matching 7 bases. This CDR3 spans 13 amino acids. Germline assignment: CDR1 SNHLY and CDR2 FYNNEI. Trimming took 10 bases from V and 3 from J; bases not matched to a gene: 9. Written as DNA, the CDR3 is TGTGCCAATTCACAGGGGTTCCTCTACGAGCAGTACTTC. It codes for CANSQGFLYEQYF.

The gene calls are TRBV30 and TRBJ2-1; 12 bases fit TRBD2. After removal of 5 bases from V and 6 bases from J, the junction contained 2 bases not matched to a gene. Looked up from germline, CDR1 is GTSNPN and CDR2 is SVGIG (reference sequence). There are 13 residues in the CDR3. CDR3 DNA sequence: TGTGCCTGGCTACTAGCGGGGGGCAATGAGCAGTTCTTC. This encodes CAWLLAGGNEQFF.

The J gene is TRBJ2-7, the V gene TRBV9; D not resolved. This CDR3 contains 13 residues. Trimming took off 4 bases at V and 6 bases at J, with 14 bases between the two ends. Germline V gene lookup returns CDR1 SGDLS and CDR2 YYNGEE. In nucleotides, the CDR3 is TGTGCCAGCAGCTTTAGTCCGCGAGGCGAGCAGTACTTC. Its translation is CASSFSPRGEQYF.

The CDR3 is CSVRSTGGIDEQYF. In DNA form, the CDR3 reads TGCAGCGTTAGAAGTACAGGGGGTATTGACGAGCAGTACTTC. The chain recombines TRBV29-1 with TRBJ2-7; 8 bases agree with TRBD1. This CDR3 spans 14 amino acids. The V and J ends lost 5 bases and 5 bases, in that order; junction bases with no gene match: 11. Germline V lookup: CDR1 SQVTM, CDR2 ANQGSEA.

This chain joins TRBV11-2 and TRBJ2-7, with D possibly being TRBD2 (6 bases). From germline, CDR1 is SGHAT and CDR2 FQNNGV. The CDR3 is 14 amino acids. The V end lost 3 bases, the J end lost 1 base, and 10 bases lay between the germline ends. The CDR3 region is CASSFGTGSYEQYF. CDR3 DNA: TGTGCCAGCAGCTTCGGGACTGGTTCCTACGAGCAGTACTTC.

V usage is TRBV5-1 and J usage is TRBJ2-5; 7 bases map to TRBD1. Germline V gives CDR1 SGHRS, CDR2 YFSETQ. V dropped 7 bases and J dropped 0; count of bases not matched to a gene: 3. The CDR3 runs 13 residues. CDR3 in DNA: TGCGCCAGCCGTGGGACAGACCAAGAGACCCAGTACTTC. As protein: CASRGTDQETQYF.

The rearrangement uses TRBV7-2 and TRBJ1-2; 8 nucleotides agree with TRBD1. Losses at the gene ends were 5 bases for V and 4 bases for J; bases not matched to a gene: 21. The CDR3 extends over 19 amino acids. Germline CDR1 is SGHTA and CDR2 is FQGNSA. DNA for the CDR3: TGTGCCAGCAGCCTGATCCAACTCAGGGGGCGCGTTTTTGCCTATGGCTACACCTTC. As protein: CASSLIQLRGRVFAYGYTF.

This sequence joins TRBV3-1 (or the pseudogene TRBV3-2) and TRBJ1-2, with no clear D. The CDR3 length is 12 residues. With 1 base removed from V and 8 bases from J, the gap between germline ends came to 8 bases. Looked up from germline, CDR1 is LGHDT and CDR2 is YNNKEL (reference sequence). CDR3 nucleotide sequence: TGTGCCAGCAGCCAAGGGGCGTTGGGCTACACCTTC. Translation: CASSQGALGYTF.

The J gene is TRBJ2-5, the V gene TRBV11-2, with a tentative D call TRBD2 (6 bases). Germline lookup yields CDR1 SGHAT and CDR2 FQNNGV. V lost 5 bases and J 5 bases, leaving 15 bases between the germline ends. The CDR3 sequence is 14 residues long. CDR3: CASSDWRAYETQYF. The CDR3, as DNA: TGTGCCAGCAGCGACTGGAGGGCCTATGAGACCCAGTACTTC.

The chain recombines TRBV29-1 with TRBJ1-1, with a weak D call TRBD1 (5 bases). CDR3 length: 13 residues. The germline V gene encodes CDR1 SQVTM and CDR2 ANQGSEA. Trimming took off 7 bases at V and 3 bases at J, with 15 bases between the two ends. As DNA, the CDR3 is TGCAGCGCTAGGGAGGGGATGGACACTGAAGCTTTCTTT. This translates into CSAREGMDTEAFF.

The chain has TRBV12-2 and TRBJ1-5; TRBD1 was called by the table and not checked on the DNA. TRBV12-2 represents a pseudogene. The length of the CDR3 is 19 residues. This CDR3 is CASRFRKPGTALSNQPQHF. CDR3 nucleotide sequence: TGTGCAAGTCGCTTTCGTAAACCCGGGACAGCCTTAAGCAATCAGCCCCAGCATTTT.

This clone was recorded once. The chain is built from TRBV9 and TRBJ2-1; D is possibly TRBD2 (6 bases). The V end lost 0 bases, the J end lost 0 bases, and 13 bases lay between the germline ends. Germline V lookup: CDR1 SGDLS, CDR2 YYNGEE. There are 17 residues in the CDR3. CDR3 DNA: TGTGCCAGCAGCGTAGAGGGTCGGGGGAACTCCTACAATGAGCAGTTCTTC. Protein product: CASSVEGRGNSYNEQFF.

The chain couples TRBV5-4 to TRBJ1-2; 7 positions agree with TRBD1. J was trimmed by 2 bases and V by 4 bases; bases with no gene match: 8. The CDR3 runs to 15 residues. Germline CDR1 and CDR2: SGHNT and YYREEE (reference sequence). The CDR3: CASSRTVQGNYGYTF. The CDR3 bases are TGTGCCAGCAGCCGAACGGTACAGGGGAACTATGGCTACACCTTC.

This chain links TRBV27 with TRBJ1-5, with TRBD1 as a possible D gene (6 bases). Germline lookup yields CDR1 MNHEY and CDR2 SMNVEV (reference sequence). This CDR3 comprises 18 residues. The V end lost 3 bases, the J end lost 0 bases, and 18 bases lay between the germline ends. CDR3 region: CASSFPHGQTYSNQPQHF. The CDR3 coding sequence is TGTGCCAGCAGTTTTCCCCACGGACAGACCTATAGCAATCAGCCCCAGCATTTT.

There are a few counts of this clone. J is TRBJ1-1 and V is TRBV30; 7 nucleotides line up with TRBD1. This CDR3 is 13 amino acids long. V lost 8 bases to trimming and J lost 0 bases; unmatched junction nucleotides: 6. CDR1 and CDR2 from the germline V gene are GTSNPN and SVGIG (reference sequence). The CDR3 spells CARAGTVNTEAFF. In nucleotides, the CDR3 is TGTGCCCGGGCGGGGACAGTGAACACTGAAGCTTTCTTT.

The genes are TRBV30 and TRBJ1-1, with 8 bases fitting TRBD1. The CDR3 contains 14 residues. Losses at the gene ends were 3 bases for V and 4 bases for J; bases not matched to a gene: 7. Germline values: CDR1 GTSNPN, CDR2 SVGIG (reference sequence). CDR3 amino acids: CAWSVGDRGTEAFF. The CDR3 bases are TGTGCCTGGAGCGTAGGAGACAGGGGCACTGAAGCTTTCTTT.

This sequence joins TRBV18 and TRBJ1-2, with 7 bases that match TRBD1. V lost 3 bases to trimming and J lost 4 bases; unmatched junction nucleotides: 2. Per germline, CDR1 KGHSH and CDR2 LQKENI. The length of the CDR3 is 13 residues. CDR3 DNA sequence: TGTGCCAGCTCACCTCGGGACAGCTATGGCTACACCTTC. As protein: CASSPRDSYGYTF.

The chain carries TRBV4-1 and TRBJ2-1; D might be TRBD1 (5 bases). The germline V gene encodes CDR1 MGHRA and CDR2 YSYEKL. The CDR3 runs 14 residues. The ends were cut back, 4 bases at V and 5 bases at J, with 12 bases in the middle. CDR3 sequence: CASSLEDTHNEQFF. CDR3 coding DNA: TGCGCCAGCAGCCTAGAGGACACCCACAATGAGCAGTTCTTC.

This clone occurred a few times. V and J are TRBV4-3 and TRBJ2-7, with a tentative D call TRBD2 (7 bases). Trimming removed 0 bases at V and 2 bases at J, with 11 bases between. CDR1 and CDR2 (germline): LGHNA, YSLEER. The CDR3 extends over 15 amino acids. In DNA form, the CDR3 reads TGCGCCAGCAGCCAAGATTCGGGGGGCACCTACGAGCAGTACTTC. Translation gives CASSQDSGGTYEQYF.

The V and J genes are TRBV7-9 and TRBJ1-1; 8 bases map to TRBD1. CDR1 is SEHNR and CDR2 is FQNEAQ in the germline V gene (reference sequence). After removal of 3 bases from V and 1 base from J, the junction contained 4 bases not matched to a gene. The CDR3 has 15 amino acids. This chain's CDR3 is CASSFGTGANTEAFF. The CDR3 DNA follows: TGTGCCAGCAGCTTCGGGACAGGAGCGAACACTGAAGCTTTCTTT.

The chain is built from TRBV3-1 (or the pseudogene TRBV3-2) and TRBJ2-7; a possible D gene is TRBD2 (6 bases). V lost 4 bases and J 5 bases, leaving 9 bases between the germline ends. Germline loops: CDR1 LGHDT, CDR2 YNNKEL (reference sequence). This CDR3 spans 12 amino acids. The CDR3 DNA reads as TGTGCCAGCAGCCGCTGGGGGGACGAGCAGTACTTC. Protein product: CASSRWGDEQYF.

The rearrangement links TRBV7-2 to TRBJ1-2, with TRBD1 identical over 10 bases. The germline V gene has CDR1 SGHTA and CDR2 FQGNSA. The J segment lost 4 bases and the V segment lost 4 bases, leaving 6 bases of the junction unmatched. The CDR3 has 15 residues. CDR3 sequence reads: CASSYKWDRGYGYTF. CDR3 DNA sequence: TGTGCCAGCAGCTACAAATGGGACAGGGGCTATGGCTACACCTTC.